This paragraph covers one TCR beta chain sequence. This entry is derived from a study of T cells in Graves' hyperthyroidism and ophthalmopathy. The germline CDR1 and CDR2 sequences are GTSNPN and SVGIG (reference sequence). V was pared by 0 bases and J by 0 bases, with 8 bases between. CDR3 length equals 15 residues. RNA transcripts served as the template for amplifying TCR beta CDR3 regions. In the first-round RT-PCR of the TCR CDR3, the HTBI primer set was used. TCRdb reprocessed the multiplex PCR reads via MiXCR and lists one record per CDR3 protein. The repertoire holds roughly 360,000 distinct CDR3 sequences, with roughly 12% as singletons.

This TCR derives from a man aged 30 to 45 with Graves' hyperthyroidism that later progressed to Graves' ophthalmopathy. Sequences were obtained from blood. The J gene is TRBJ1-4, the V gene TRBV30, with a possible D match to TRBD1 (5 bases). The CDR3 sequence is CAWSVTGATNEKLFF. CDR3 bases: TGTGCCTGGAGTGTAACAGGTGCAACTAATGAAAAACTGTTTTTT.